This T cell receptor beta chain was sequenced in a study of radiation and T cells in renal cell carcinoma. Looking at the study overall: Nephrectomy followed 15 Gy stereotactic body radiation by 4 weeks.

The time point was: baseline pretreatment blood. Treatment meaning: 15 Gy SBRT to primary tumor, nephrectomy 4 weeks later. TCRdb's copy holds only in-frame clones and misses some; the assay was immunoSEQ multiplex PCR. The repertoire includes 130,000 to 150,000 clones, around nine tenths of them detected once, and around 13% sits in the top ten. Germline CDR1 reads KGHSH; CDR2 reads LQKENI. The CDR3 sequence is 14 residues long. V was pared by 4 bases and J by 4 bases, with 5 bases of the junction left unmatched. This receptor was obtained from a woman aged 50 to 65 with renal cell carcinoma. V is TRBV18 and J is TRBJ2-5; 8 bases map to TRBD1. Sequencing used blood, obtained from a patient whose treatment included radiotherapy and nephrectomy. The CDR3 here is CASSRQGAGETQYF. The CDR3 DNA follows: TGTGCCAGCTCACGCCAGGGGGCGGGAGAGACCCAGTACTTC.